Reported below is one T cell receptor (beta chain). This entry is derived from a study of OX40 agonist ivuxolimab in advanced cancers. Whole-study context: The treatment was a fully human IgG2 OX40 agonist, ivuxolimab.

Any history of autoimmune disease or systemic immunosuppression disqualified patients. Assay used: immunoSEQ multiplex PCR; TCRdb lists only in-frame clones, some missing. Of about 100,000 clones listed, approximately 94% were seen once; the top ten hold around 0.17%. The CDR3 extends over 11 amino acids. Trimming pared 7 bases from V and 4 bases from J, leaving 8 bases between. Germline V gene lookup returns CDR1 SQVTM and CDR2 ANQGSEA. The sequenced sample was CD4+ or CD8+ T cells sorted from blood, obtained in a trial of the OX40 agonist ivuxolimab. The TCR comes from an adult with an advanced solid tumor such as melanoma, head and neck, liver or kidney cancer. This chain uses TRBV29-1 with TRBJ1-3, with D uncertain. The DNA of the CDR3 is TGCAGCGCCGTCCGAGGAAACACCATATATTTT. As protein: CSAVRGNTIYF.